The sequence of this TCR beta chain was determined in a study of resident and recirculating memory T cells in vitiligo. Repertoires were generated with immunoSEQ multiplex PCR, while TCRdb's copy carries only in-frame clones and drops some. The repertoire holds 70,000 to 75,000 clones, with 90% to 95% as singletons. Germline loops: CDR1 ENHRY, CDR2 SYGVKD. The CDR3 length is 14 residues. The junction had 8 bases not matched to a gene; V was cut back by 6 bases and J by 4 bases. Worth noting for this clone: Its antigen is unknown.

Study-wide results and limits: Non-conserved TCRs across sites and patients suggested distinct clones per lesion.

Sequences were obtained from blood. The chain joins TRBV10-3 to TRBJ1-1, with 7 bases aligning to TRBD1. The TCR sequence derives from a male donor with vitiligo. In nucleotides, the CDR3 is TGTGCCATCAGCGAGACAGGGTTGACCACTGAAGCTTTCTTT. Translation: CAISETGLTTEAFF.